This TCR beta chain is from a study of blood T cells in healthy people across ages. Overall study findings and caveats: In the absence of known donor CMV status, changes in expanded clonotypes were possibly confounded.

This clonotype was observed a few times. Its matching antigen is unknown. Alongside a J-beta primer mix, a sample-barcoded 5' primer served in a second PCR lasting about 7 to 11 cycles. MiXCR, applied by TCRdb to the 5' RACE reads, yields one record per CDR3 protein. Among roughly 1,500,000 distinct CDR3 sequences listed, about 35% were seen once. Germline V CDR1 and CDR2: MNHEY, SVGAGI. Trimming stripped 6 bases from V and 5 bases from J, with 19 bases between. The CDR3 length is 15 residues. Specimen: blood. This receptor was obtained from a woman in her thirties in good health. The V and J genes are TRBV6-5 and TRBJ2-5; D perhaps matches TRBD1 (7 bases). CDR3 loop: CASRRRRQGGETQYF. CDR3 in DNA: TGTGCCAGCAGACGACGGAGACAGGGAGGTGAGACCCAGTACTTC.